This T cell receptor (beta chain) was sequenced in a study of high-grade serous ovarian cancer treatment subgroups. This clone has a handful of counts. The antigen is undetermined. Tumor samples were taken before definitive surgery or chemotherapy. The assay was immunoSEQ multiplex PCR, and TCRdb's table has in-frame clones only and misses some. The sample lists about 3,200 clones, almost 65% occurring once. The CDR3 spans 13 residues. The V gene lost 8 bases and the J gene lost 2 bases, with 12 bases spanning the gap. CDR1 MDHEN and CDR2 SYDVKM come from the germline V gene. Findings and caveats of the study: Repertoire analysis covered CDR3 alone, not CDR1 or CDR2. Higher neoantigen levels went with greater TCR clonal relatedness.

The sample taken for sequencing was tumor tissue. V is TRBV28 and J is TRBJ1-1; TRBD1 might be the D (5 bases). This clonotype was obtained from a human donor with high-grade serous ovarian cancer. As DNA, the CDR3 is TGTGCCAGCCGAGGGACGGGAAACACTGAAGCTTTCTTT. It translates to CASRGTGNTEAFF.